This is a list of T cell receptor beta chains from one sample in a study of cytomegalovirus exposure and HLA in healthy donors. Produced via immunoSEQ multiplex PCR; TCRdb's table is partial and in-frame only. The sample has 190,000 or so clones. The sequencing input was PBMCs. The receptors stem from a boy aged 5-17 years in good health and CMV-seronegative. Both conserved end residues are part of each CDR3. The D gene is left open where the match is weak.

V	D	length	J	DNA	CDR3
TRBV9	TRBD1	15	TRBJ2-7	TGTGCCAGCAGCGTAGGGGGGACAGGGGCCTACGAGCAGTACTTC	CASSVGGTGAYEQYF
TRBV6-5	TRBD1	13	TRBJ2-7	TGTGCCAGCACCAGGACAGGCGCCTACGAGCAGTACTTC	CASTRTGAYEQYF
TRBV6-5	NA	14	TRBJ1-5	TGTGCCAGCAGTTACTCGGCAGGGAATCAGCCCCAGCATTTT	CASSYSAGNQPQHF
TRBV25-1	TRBD1	15	TRBJ2-1	TGTGCCAGCAGGTCGGGGACAGGGACCCTCGAAGAGCAGTTCTTC	CASRSGTGTLEEQFF
TRBV12-5	TRBD1	17	TRBJ1-5	TGTGCTAGTGGTTTGACGCGACAGGGGGCAAGCAATCAGCCCCAGCATTTT	CASGLTRQGASNQPQHF
TRBV9	NA	13	TRBJ1-1	TGTGCCAGCAGCGTAGCAGGGGACACTGAAGCTTTCTTT	CASSVAGDTEAFF
TRBV7-2	NA	15	TRBJ2-3	TGTGCCAGCAGCGTACAGGTAGTGAGGACAGATACGCAGTATTTT	CASSVQVVRTDTQYF
TRBV9	NA	17	TRBJ2-3	TGTGCCAGCAGCTTGGGCCAGGGAACCCTAGTGGGTGTTACGCAGTATTTT	CASSLGQGTLVGVTQYF
TRBV11-2	NA	15	TRBJ1-1	TGTGCCAGCAGCACATCCTGGGGGGGCCGGGTGGAAGCTTTCTTT	CASSTSWGGRVEAFF
TRBV6-1	TRBD2	17	TRBJ2-1	TGTGCCAGCAGTGAAGCGTCTAGCGGGGGGATTCTTGTGGGGCAGTTCTTC	CASSEASSGGILVGQFF
TRBV5-8	NA	15	TRBJ1-6	TGCGCCAGCAGCTTACAGGGTACCTATAATTCACCCCTCCACTTT	CASSLQGTYNSPLHF
TRBV5-1	NA	16	TRBJ2-2	TGCGCCAGCAGCTTGGTGCTTAGCTTAGTACCGGGGGAGCTGTTTTTT	CASSLVLSLVPGELFF
TRBV7-9	TRBD1	13	TRBJ1-2	TGTGCCAGCAGCCACACAGGGGTTGATGGCTACACCTTC	CASSHTGVDGYTF
TRBV9	NA	13	TRBJ1-1	TGTGCCAGCAGCGTCCAGGGCGACACTGAAGCTTTCTTT	CASSVQGDTEAFF
TRBV19	TRBD1	12	TRBJ1-2	TGTGCCAGTAGGTCGGACAGGGCTGGCTACACCTTC	CASRSDRAGYTF
TRBV9	TRBD2	14	TRBJ2-5	TGTGCCAGCAGCCGAGCGGGGGGTTGGGAGACCCAGTACTTC	CASSRAGGWETQYF
TRBV5-1	TRBD2	17	TRBJ2-3	TGCGCCAGCAGCCCAGGACTAGCGGGGGCCCGCACAGATACGCAGTATTTT	CASSPGLAGARTDTQYF
TRBV9	TRBD2	16	TRBJ2-1	TGTGCCAGCAGCCCTCGGACTAGCGGGGGAGATAATGAGCAGTTCTTC	CASSPRTSGGDNEQFF
TRBV7-2	TRBD2	15	TRBJ2-1	TGTGCCAGCAGCCTACAGACTAGCGGGGGGGATGCGCAGTTCTTC	CASSLQTSGGDAQFF
TRBV6-5	TRBD1	14	TRBJ1-2	TGTGCCAGCAGCGCACAGGGGGCGCAGGGAGGCTACACCTTC	CASSAQGAQGGYTF
TRBV5-5	NA	13	TRBJ1-2	TGTGCCAGCAGTCGGGACTCCAACTATGGCTACACCTTC	CASSRDSNYGYTF
TRBV7-6	TRBD1	14	TRBJ1-1	TGTGCCAGCAGCCCTGGACAGGGGCACACTGAAGCTTTCTTT	CASSPGQGHTEAFF
TRBV10-3	NA	11	TRBJ1-4	TGTGCCACCTCGGGGAACGAAAAACTGTTTTTT	CATSGNEKLFF
TRBV30	TRBD1	14	TRBJ1-3	TGTGCCTGGGCCACGGACAGGTTAGGGAACACCATATATTTT	CAWATDRLGNTIYF
TRBV29-1	NA	15	TRBJ2-2	TGCAGCGTGGGGGCTAGGGAGGGTGGCACCGGGGAGCTGTTTTTT	CSVGAREGGTGELFF
TRBV20-1	NA	11	TRBJ2-3	TGCAGTGCTAGAGCCGGGAATACGCAGTATTTT	CSARAGNTQYF
TRBV28	NA	15	TRBJ2-5	TGTGCCAGCAGTTTTCTAGTTAATGGACAAGAGACCCAGTACTTC	CASSFLVNGQETQYF
TRBV11-1	TRBD1	13	TRBJ1-2	TGTGCCAGCAGCGCTTGGGACAGTACAGGCTACACCTTC	CASSAWDSTGYTF
TRBV20-1	NA	10	TRBJ1-1	TGCAGTGCTAGCCTATCTGAAGCTTTCTTT	CSASLSEAFF
TRBV5-6	TRBD1	16	TRBJ2-7	TGTGCCAGCAGCGCTTCGACAGGGTTGGATTCCTACGAGCAGTACTTC	CASSASTGLDSYEQYF